The TCR beta chain described here comes from a study of T cells after yellow fever vaccination. A single record per CDR3 protein comes from TCRdb applying MiXCR to the 5' RACE reads. The sample consists of fewer than 350,000 distinct CDR3 sequences, around 3.6% of them appearing once. CDR3 length: 13 amino acids. The V end was cut by 3 bases, the J end by 5 bases, with 10 bases between. Germline CDR1 reads KGHSH; CDR2 reads LQKENI. This clonotype was detected many times. The sequencing here drew on PBMCs, taken on the day of the yellow fever booster vaccination. This chain links TRBV18 with TRBJ2-5, with D uncertain. The clonotype comes from a man between 18 and 35 years old who received the YFV17D yellow fever vaccine. The chain's CDR3 is CASSPSHQETQYF. The CDR3 nucleotides are TGTGCCAGCTCACCCTCCCATCAGGAGACCCAGTACTTC.